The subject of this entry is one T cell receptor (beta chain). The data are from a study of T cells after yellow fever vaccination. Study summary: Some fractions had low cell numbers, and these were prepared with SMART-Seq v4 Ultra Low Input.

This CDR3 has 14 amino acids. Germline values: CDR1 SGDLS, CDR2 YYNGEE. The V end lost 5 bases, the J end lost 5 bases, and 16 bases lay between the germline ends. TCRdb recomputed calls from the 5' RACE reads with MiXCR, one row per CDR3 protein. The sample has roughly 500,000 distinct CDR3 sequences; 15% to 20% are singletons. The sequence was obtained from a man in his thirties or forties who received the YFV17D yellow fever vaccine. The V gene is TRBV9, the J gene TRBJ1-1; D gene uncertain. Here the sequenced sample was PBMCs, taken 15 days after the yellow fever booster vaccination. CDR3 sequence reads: CASSPGRVRTEAFF. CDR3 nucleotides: TGTGCCAGCAGTCCGGGGAGGGTACGGACTGAAGCTTTCTTT. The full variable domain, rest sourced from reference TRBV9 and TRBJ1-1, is DSGVTQTPKHLITATGQRVTLRCSPRSGDLSVYWYQQSLDQGLQFLIQYYNGEERAKGNILERFSAQQFPDLHSELNLSSLELGDSALYFCASSPGRVRTEAFFGQGTRLTVV.